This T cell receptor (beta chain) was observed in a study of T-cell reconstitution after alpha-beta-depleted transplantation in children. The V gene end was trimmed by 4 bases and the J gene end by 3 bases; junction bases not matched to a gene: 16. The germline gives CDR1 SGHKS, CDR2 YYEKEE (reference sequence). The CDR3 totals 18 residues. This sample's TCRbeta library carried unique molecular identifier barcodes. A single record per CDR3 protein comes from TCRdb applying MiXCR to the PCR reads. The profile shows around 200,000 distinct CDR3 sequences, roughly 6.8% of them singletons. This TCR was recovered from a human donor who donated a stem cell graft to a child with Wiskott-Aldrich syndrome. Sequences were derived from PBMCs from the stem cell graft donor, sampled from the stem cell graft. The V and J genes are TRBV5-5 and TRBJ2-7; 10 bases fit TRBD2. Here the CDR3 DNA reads TGTGCCAGCAGCACTAGTCCACCGGGGACTAGCGTTATCTACGAGCAGTACTTC. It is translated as CASSTSPPGTSVIYEQYF.